The 18 T cell receptor beta chains given below trace back to one sample, sequenced in a study of T cell responses to AZD1222 COVID-19 vaccine. The method was immunoSEQ multiplex PCR; TCRdb's version includes in-frame clones alone and lacks a portion of them. Among about 76,000 clones listed, roughly nine tenths were seen once. This specimen consisted of peripheral blood, obtained on day 0 of AZD1222 vaccination. These receptors came from an adult in good health.

The chain links TRBV9 to TRBJ1-2; TRBD1 aligns across 9 bases. Germline values: CDR1 SGDLS, CDR2 YYNGEE. The CDR3 spans 14 residues. The junction had 10 bases not matched to a gene; V was cut back by 5 bases and J by 8 bases. CDR3 loop: CASSAPGTGNGYTF. The CDR3 coding sequence is TGTGCCAGCAGTGCCCCCGGGACAGGGAACGGCTACACCTTC. The full variable domain, in which reference TRBV9 and TRBJ1-2 provide the parts outside the CDR3, is DSGVTQTPKHLITATGQRVTLRCSPRSGDLSVYWYQQSLDQGLQFLIQYYNGEERAKGNILERFSAQQFPDLHSELNLSSLELGDSALYFCASSAPGTGNGYTFGSGTRLTVV.

This chain connects TRBV29-1 to TRBJ1-2; 9 nucleotides align to TRBD1. The CDR3 consists of 15 residues. Germline V CDR1 and CDR2: SQVTM, ANQGSEA. The junction had 11 bases not matched to a gene; V was cut back by 3 bases and J by 6 bases. The CDR3 DNA follows: TGCAGCGTTGAGGGGTCGGGACAGGGAGTTGATGGCTACACCTTC. This codes for CSVEGSGQGVDGYTF.

The chain joins TRBV2 to TRBJ1-4; D gene unclear. CDR1 is SNHLY and CDR2 is FYNNEI in the germline V gene. Trimming pared 2 bases from V and 7 bases from J, leaving 14 bases between. The CDR3 is 15 residues long. This chain's CDR3 is CASSESSGGSEKLFF. The CDR3 DNA sequence: TGTGCCAGCAGTGAATCGTCGGGTGGAAGTGAAAAACTGTTTTTT.

The chain recombines TRBV18 with TRBJ1-2; unclear D gene. V was cut by 6 bases and J by 8 bases, with 13 bases left in between. The CDR3 sequence is 12 residues long. Germline CDR1 is KGHSH and CDR2 is LQKENI. CDR3 DNA: TGTGCCAGCTCGGCGGCGGTTGAGGGCTACACCTTC. Its translation is CASSAAVEGYTF.

The chain uses TRBV6-6 and TRBJ2-3, with a possible D match to TRBD1 (6 bases). Looked up from germline, CDR1 is MNHNY and CDR2 is SVGAGI (reference sequence). V lost 6 bases to trimming and J lost 2 bases, with 12 bases between them. The CDR3 has 14 amino acids. CDR3 DNA sequence: TGTGCCAGCAGCGGACAGACTATCACAGATACGCAGTATTTT. It translates to CASSGQTITDTQYF.

The CDR3 region has the DNA TGTGCCAGCAGTTACTCTGCAGGGATATACGAGCAGTACTTC. As protein: CASSYSAGIYEQYF. The rearrangement links TRBV6-6 to TRBJ2-7, with TRBD1 as a possible D gene (5 bases). Germline loops: CDR1 MNHNY, CDR2 SVGAGI (reference sequence). The CDR3 contains 14 residues. Between the trimmed V and J ends, which lost 0 bases and 4 bases, there was a span of 10 bases.

The J gene is TRBJ2-7, the V gene TRBV7-6; 7 positions agree with TRBD1. CDR3 length equals 14 residues. The germline gives CDR1 SGHVS, CDR2 FNYEAQ. The V and J ends lost 5 bases and 2 bases, in that order; junction bases with no gene match: 6. The CDR3 coding sequence is TGTGCCAGCAGCGCCTGGGACAGAGCCTACGAGCAGTACTTC. Protein: CASSAWDRAYEQYF. Full variable domain (missing parts from reference TRBV7-6 and TRBJ2-7): GAGVSQSPRYKVTKRGQDVALRCDPISGHVSLYWYRQALGQGPEFLTYFNYEAQQDKSGLPNDRFSAERPEGSISTLTIQRTEQRDSAMYRCASSAWDRAYEQYFGPGTRLTVT.

The gene calls are TRBV24-1 and TRBJ2-7, with 9 nucleotides matching TRBD1. V lost 4 bases, J lost 7 bases, and 10 bases stayed unmatched. Germline loops: CDR1 KGHDR, CDR2 SFDVKD. This CDR3 has 15 residues. The CDR3 protein is CATSDPGQGREEQYF. In nucleotides, the CDR3 is TGTGCCACCAGTGACCCGGGACAGGGAAGGGAAGAGCAGTACTTC.

The sample holds a few counts of this clone. This chain links TRBV28 with TRBJ2-1; 11 nucleotides align to TRBD2. Trimming cost V 5 bases and J 0 bases; bases outside gene matches: 18. Germline assignment: CDR1 MDHEN and CDR2 SYDVKM. The CDR3 length is 21 residues. The CDR3 region is CASSAPPGLAESLISYNEQFF. CDR3 in DNA: TGTGCCAGCAGTGCCCCTCCGGGACTAGCGGAATCATTGATCTCCTACAATGAGCAGTTCTTC.

The chain links TRBV7-6 to TRBJ1-5, with D possibly being TRBD1 (5 bases). CDR1 and CDR2 (germline): SGHVS, FNYEAQ. This CDR3 region has 15 residues. V was pared by 5 bases and J by 6 bases, with 17 bases between. CDR3 nucleotide sequence: TGTGCCAGCAGCCCTATGGGGCAGGGATTTCAGCCCCAGCATTTT. Protein sequence: CASSPMGQGFQPQHF. The whole variable domain, filled in from reference TRBV7-6 and TRBJ1-5, reads GAGVSQSPRYKVTKRGQDVALRCDPISGHVSLYWYRQALGQGPEFLTYFNYEAQQDKSGLPNDRFSAERPEGSISTLTIQRTEQRDSAMYRCASSPMGQGFQPQHFGDGTRLSIL.

Here the CDR3 DNA reads TGTGCCAGCAGCCAAGATGCGATGGGCGCAACTAATGAAAAACTGTTTTTT. This encodes CASSQDAMGATNEKLFF. The chain recombines TRBV4-2 with TRBJ1-4; no clear D gene. This CDR3 spans 17 amino acids. In germline, CDR1 is LGHNA, CDR2 YNFKEQ. Trimming took off 0 bases at V and 0 bases at J, with 11 bases between the two ends.

This sequence joins TRBV30 and TRBJ1-1, with D unclear. Germline V lookup: CDR1 GTSNPN, CDR2 SVGIG (reference sequence). CDR3 length: 13 residues. V was pared by 3 bases and J by 0 bases, with 8 bases between. CDR3 amino acids: CAWRELMNTEAFF. The CDR3 bases are TGTGCCTGGAGGGAACTGATGAACACTGAAGCTTTCTTT.

This clone was observed a handful of times. V usage is TRBV7-9 and J usage is TRBJ1-1; D unclear. Trimming removed 6 bases at V and 3 bases at J, with 11 bases between. The CDR3 has 13 amino acids. The germline gives CDR1 SEHNR, CDR2 FQNEAQ (reference sequence). The CDR3 sequence: CASRQSADTEAFF. For the CDR3, the DNA is TGTGCCAGCAGACAATCCGCGGACACTGAAGCTTTCTTT.

V is TRBV28 and J is TRBJ1-2; D is unclear. Germline V gene lookup returns CDR1 MDHEN and CDR2 SYDVKM. The CDR3 is made up of 14 amino acids. V shed 6 bases and J shed 3 bases, with 14 bases lying between them. CDR3 nucleotide sequence: TGTGCCAGCAGCCCGGTGGGCAGACACTATGGCTACACCTTC. As protein: CASSPVGRHYGYTF.

This clone was found a few times. The V call is TRBV7-3, the J call TRBJ2-2; D unresolved. Germline V gives CDR1 SGHTA, CDR2 FQGTGA. V shed 4 bases and J shed 8 bases, with 8 bases lying between them. The CDR3 covers 12 residues. CDR3 bases: TGTGCCAGCAGCTCAAACGGGGGGGAGCTGTTTTTT. It translates to CASSSNGGELFF.

The chain links TRBV7-2 to TRBJ2-2; D gene ambiguous. Germline-derived CDR1 and CDR2 are SGHTA and FQGNSA. The CDR3 is made up of 13 amino acids. The V end was cut by 0 bases, the J end by 8 bases, with 7 bases between. The CDR3 is CASSLAGLGELFF. The CDR3 DNA is TGTGCCAGCAGCTTAGCTGGGTTGGGGGAGCTGTTTTTT.

V usage is TRBV10-3 and J usage is TRBJ2-5; no reliable D call. CDR1 is ENHRY, CDR2 SYGVKD, per germline. The CDR3 extends over 15 amino acids. V was shortened by 0 bases and J by 5 bases, with 13 bases between the two germline ends. The CDR3 DNA is TGTGCCATCAGTGAGTCGGGCAGGTCCGTCGAGACCCAGTACTTC. The encoded protein is CAISESGRSVETQYF.

This chain uses TRBV5-1 with TRBJ1-2; D is possibly TRBD1 (6 bases). The CDR3 length is 16 residues. Germline assignment: CDR1 SGHRS and CDR2 YFSETQ. V was cut by 0 bases and J by 0 bases, with 12 bases left in between. CDR3 coding DNA: TGCGCCAGCAGCTTGGGGGCTACAGGGACTAACTATGGCTACACCTTC. This encodes CASSLGATGTNYGYTF.